This record looks at one T cell receptor (beta chain) sequence and its context. In this sample, this clone turned up once. The antigen it recognizes is unknown. The junction does not match germline at one end; this may be a read error. These data come from a study of shared clonotypes between healthy human individuals (dated by TCRdb to the early 2020s). As for the study more broadly: A couple of women and a few men aged 18 to 49 years were included in the cohort. For each donor, CD4 naive and CD4 memory were each run on three plates, CD8 naive on two plates, and CD8 memory on one plate. The study deeply sequenced blood TCR repertoires of about 5 healthy adults to estimate repertoire size and the extent of clonotype sharing between individuals. To increase sequencing depth and limit assay-specific biases, different laboratories used diverse techniques to prepare libraries and sequence TCR repertoires. Per donor, leukapheresis produced somewhere between about 0.9 and 9.5 billion PBMCs. What the work shows at the level of the full study, not this receptor alone: Sampling was limited to blood, and TCR repertoires in tissue likely differ from TCR repertoires in blood. Estimated clonotype richness was generally larger for naive than for memory subsets. Based on pairwise subsampling, the degree of clonotype sharing among donors was expected to be affected by sequencing depth. Even with the large sequencing depth, rarefaction of the sorted-subset datasets indicated that sequencing was incomplete. The small number of donors limited the genetic and exposure-history diversity represented. When four donors were compared, the shared fraction of clonotypes was about 5.2% for naive CD4, 3.5% to 4% for naive CD8, about 2.4% for memory CD4, and 0.4% for memory CD8. Higher generation probabilities were observed for clonotypes shared by all four sorted-subset donors than for non-shared clonotypes.

Taken from the germline V gene, the CDR1 and CDR2 loops are SQVTM and ANQGSEA. From its cysteine to its phenylalanine, the CDR3 spans 14 amino acids. The CDR3 DNA has 42 bases and is translated from base 1. CD8 naive samples were obtained by positive selection for CCR7 among CD45RO-negative cells, yielding a CD45RA+CCR7+ population from which TemRA cells were excluded. The donors were healthy, HIV-negative adults who had no recently reported acute infections or vaccinations. All donors were Caucasian adults living in Nashville, Tennessee, USA. After blood collection by leukapheresis, PBMCs were isolated using Ficoll-Histopaque density gradient centrifugation and then cryopreserved in the vapor phase of liquid nitrogen. Analytical flow cytometry was used to check the purity and quantity of each magnetically sorted T cell population. Each sorted fraction had its genomic DNA isolated and then quantified by UV absorbance on a Nanodrop 2000c.

Using the deep immunoSEQ assay, TCR CDR3 regions were amplified from genomic DNA by multiplex PCR. Extracted genomic DNA from each cell subset was distributed evenly across all wells of several immunoSEQ 96-well plates, and each plate was treated as a replicate. Each replicate PCR for sorted subsets received roughly 0.2 ug genomic DNA, equal to roughly 33,000 T cell genomes. Purified libraries were quantified with a Qubit 3.0 fluorometer, sized on a Bioanalyzer 2100, and re-quantified with the KAPA Library Quantification kit. Every immunoSEQ 96-well plate was sequenced on a dedicated single-read 150-cycle Illumina NextSeq 550 flow cell. From the authors' description of their analysis: The immunoSEQ output contained only junctional sequences without quality scores, so filtering could not match that applied to full-length reads. To assign V/J genes and CDR3, sequences were annotated using PyIR, a Python wrapper for IgBLAST v1.9, with IMGT germline references. Reads with weak V/J assignments (E-value above 1e-6), missing CDR3, stop codons, out-of-frame junctions, or ambiguous translated residues were removed. V3J clonotypes were defined as sequences sharing an identical inferred V gene, J gene, and CDR3 amino acid sequence. Percentage overlap between repertoires was computed as shared unique clonotypes divided by the size of the smaller repertoire. Repertoire richness was assessed with RTK rarefaction, the Chao1 estimator, and Recon v2.1 estimates of unobserved clonotypes. Generation probabilities for all TCRbeta clonotypes obtained by the gDNA method from a handful of donors were computed using OLGA. TCRdb re-hosts the immuneACCESS table, in-frame sequences only. Its copies lack some clones; in the studies checked, an unresolved V gene accounts for under half of them, and the cause for the rest is not known. Clone size and V and J calls were adopted from that table, with D and trimming inferred from the DNA. In this sample the table shows roughly 2 million clones, 85% to 95% of which occur a single time. The ten largest clones capture roughly 1.1% of the sample.

The clonotype originates from a man between 18 and 35 years old in good health. The sequencing sample was made of naive CD8+ T cells sorted from blood. What the cell subset or site label conveys for this sample: CD45RA+CCR7+. The sequence joins TRBV29-1 to TRBJ2-1; TRBD2 agrees with 9 junctional bases. The encoded CDR3 is CSVEEELAGIEQFF. The sequenced DNA: TGCAGCGTAGAAGAAGAACTAGCGGGTATTGAGCAGTTCTTC.